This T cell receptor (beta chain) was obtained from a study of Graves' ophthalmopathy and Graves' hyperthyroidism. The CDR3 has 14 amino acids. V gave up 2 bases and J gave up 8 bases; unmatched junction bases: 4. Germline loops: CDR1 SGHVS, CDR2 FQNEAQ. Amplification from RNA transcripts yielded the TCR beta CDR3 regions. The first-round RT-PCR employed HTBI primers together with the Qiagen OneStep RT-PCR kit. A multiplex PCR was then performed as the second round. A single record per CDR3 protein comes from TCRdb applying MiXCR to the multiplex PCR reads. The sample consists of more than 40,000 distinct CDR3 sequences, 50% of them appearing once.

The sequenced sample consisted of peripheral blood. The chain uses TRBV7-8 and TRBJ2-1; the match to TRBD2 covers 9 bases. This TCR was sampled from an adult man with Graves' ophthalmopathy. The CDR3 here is CASSLLAGADEQFF. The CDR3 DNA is TGTGCCAGCAGCTTATTAGCGGGAGCCGATGAGCAGTTCTTC. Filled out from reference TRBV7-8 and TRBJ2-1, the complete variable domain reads GAGVSQSPRYKVAKRGQDVALRCDPISGHVSLFWYQQALGQGPEFLTYFQNEAQLDKSGLPSDRFFAERPEGSVSTLKIQRTQQEDSAVYLCASSLLAGADEQFFGPGTRLTVL.